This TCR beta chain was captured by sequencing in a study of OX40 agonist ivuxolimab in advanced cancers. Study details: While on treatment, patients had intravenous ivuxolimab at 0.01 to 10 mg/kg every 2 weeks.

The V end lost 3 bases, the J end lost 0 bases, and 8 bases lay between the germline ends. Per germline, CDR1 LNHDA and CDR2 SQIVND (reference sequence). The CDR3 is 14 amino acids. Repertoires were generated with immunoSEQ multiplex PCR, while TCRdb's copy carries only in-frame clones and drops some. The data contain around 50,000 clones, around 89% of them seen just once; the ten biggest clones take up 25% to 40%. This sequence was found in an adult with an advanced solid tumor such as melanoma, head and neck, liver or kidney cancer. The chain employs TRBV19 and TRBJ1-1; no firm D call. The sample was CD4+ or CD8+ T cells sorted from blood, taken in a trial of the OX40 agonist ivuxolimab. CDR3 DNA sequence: TGTGCCAGTAGTATCGGTGCAATGAACACTGAAGCTTTCTTT. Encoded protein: CASSIGAMNTEAFF.